The source of this TCR beta chain is a study of blood T cell repertoires in COVID-19. This CDR3 comprises 13 residues. Looked up from germline, CDR1 is MNHEY and CDR2 is SMNVEV (reference sequence). V was cut by 2 bases and J by 8 bases, with 12 bases left in between. Produced via immunoSEQ multiplex PCR; TCRdb's table is partial and in-frame only. Of about 86,000 clones in the sample, about 82% were seen once. The sequenced sample consisted of peripheral blood. The clonotype originates from a man aged 45 to 65 with acute or convalescent COVID-19. This chain joins TRBV27 and TRBJ1-1; D remains ambiguous. CDR3 region: CASSLAVREEAFF. The CDR3 nucleotides read TGTGCCAGCAGTTTAGCAGTTCGGGAAGAAGCTTTCTTT.